This entry describes one TCR beta chain. What it recognizes is unknown. The source of the sample is a study of pediatric ulcerative colitis. Study-wide points: Two rectal clonotypes were found only in ulcerative colitis patients, all of them.

Rectal tissue came from one to two pinch biopsies taken at colonoscopy. Produced via immunoSEQ multiplex PCR; TCRdb's table is partial and in-frame only. The sample shows 44,000 or so clones, around 78% of them seen only once. The sample taken for sequencing was gut tissue. The TCR comes from a girl between 10 and 17 years old with moderate ulcerative colitis.

CDR3 in DNA: TGCGCCAGCAGCCTTGGGGCCCTGGCAGAGGTGAGCTCCTACGAGCAGTACTTC. Amino acid sequence: CASSLGALAEVSSYEQYF. The chain employs TRBV4-1 and TRBJ2-7; D might be TRBD1 (5 bases). Trimming removed 4 bases from V and 0 bases from J, with 22 bases in between. The CDR3 contains 18 residues. Germline CDR1 MGHRA, CDR2 YSYEKL.